A selection of T cell receptor beta chains follows, all from one sample in a study of cytomegalovirus exposure and HLA in healthy donors. The assay was immunoSEQ multiplex PCR, and TCRdb's table has in-frame clones only and misses some. The profile shows approximately 100,000 clones, more than 60% of them singletons. Specimen: PBMCs. The receptors shown here come from a female donor in good health and CMV-seronegative. Both conserved end residues are part of each CDR3. Each record gives: CDR3 length, clone size, V gene, J gene, D gene, CDR3 DNA, CDR3 protein. The D gene is left open where the match is weak. Some rows have no size entry. The others give once, few or many, or a class for an expanded clone.

>14|NA|TRBV6-5|TRBJ1-3|NA
TGTGCCAGCAGCAGCCGGGTGGTTGGAAACACCATATATTTT
CASSSRVVGNTIYF
>11|NA|TRBV20-1|TRBJ1-4|TRBD1
TGCAGTGCTAGGGGGGACAGCCAACTGTTTTTT
CSARGDSQLFF
>12|NA|TRBV5-1|TRBJ2-1|NA
TGCGCCAGCGGTCCGCCTGGAGAAGAGCAGTTCTTC
CASGPPGEEQFF
>14|NA|TRBV9|TRBJ2-5|TRBD2
TGTGCCAGCAGCGCACCGACTAGCAGAGAGACCCAGTACTTC
CASSAPTSRETQYF
>17|NA|TRBV30|TRBJ1-2|NA
TGTGCCTGGAATACCTTGCATGGACTACGAGGAATGCAGGGCTACACCTTC
CAWNTLHGLRGMQGYTF
>14|once|TRBV11-2|TRBJ1-5|NA
TGTGCCAGCAGCTTAGGGGGAGTCGGCCAGCCCCAGCATTTT
CASSLGGVGQPQHF
>13|NA|TRBV10-1|TRBJ1-6|TRBD1
TGCGCCAGCCACAGGGGGCGACGATCACCCCTCCACTTT
CASHRGRRSPLHF
>16|NA|TRBV6-4|TRBJ1-2|TRBD1
TGTGCCAGCAGTGCTGAGACAGGGCTTACCGGCTATGGCTACACCTTC
CASSAETGLTGYGYTF
>16|NA|TRBV11-2|TRBJ2-5|TRBD2
TGTGCCAGCAGCCCCCTGGCTAGCGGGGTCTCGGGGACCCAGTACTTC
CASSPLASGVSGTQYF
>13|few|TRBV6-1|TRBJ1-2|NA
TGTGCCAGCAGTGAAGTGGGAGTCTATGGCTACACCTTC
CASSEVGVYGYTF
>14|NA|TRBV10-3|TRBJ1-1|TRBD1
TGTGCCATCAGTGAACAGAGGACAGGGATGATCGCTTTCTTT
CAISEQRTGMIAFF
>16|NA|TRBV5-1|TRBJ2-7|TRBD2
TGCGCCAGCACCCGGACTAGCGGGGACCTGCGCTACGAGCAGTACTTC
CASTRTSGDLRYEQYF
>14|few|TRBV6-5|TRBJ2-7|NA
TGTGCCAGCAGTGTCGGACTCTTTCTCTACGAGCAGTACTTC
CASSVGLFLYEQYF
>14|NA|TRBV28|TRBJ2-7|TRBD1
TGTGCCAGCAGGCCTCGGGACAGCTCCTACGAGCAGTACTTC
CASRPRDSSYEQYF
>12|NA|TRBV6-5|TRBJ2-7|NA
TGTGCCAGCAGGGGGAGTCCCTACGAGCAGTACTTC
CASRGSPYEQYF
>19|NA|TRBV18|TRBJ1-6|NA
TGTGCCAGCTCACCGGTTCCGGCGCCCTCTAGCTCCTATAATTCACCCCTCCACTTT
CASSPVPAPSSSYNSPLHF
>12|NA|TRBV18|TRBJ2-7|NA
TGTGCCAGCTCCCTCCAAACTGCTGAGCAGTACTTC
CASSLQTAEQYF
>11|NA|TRBV25-1|TRBJ1-1|NA
TGTGCCAGCAGTCGGGGGACTGAAGCTTTCTTT
CASSRGTEAFF
>12|NA|TRBV11-2|TRBJ2-5|NA
TGTGCCAGCAGCCCGGCGGTGGAGACCCAGTACTTC
CASSPAVETQYF
>13|NA|TRBV10-1|TRBJ2-7|NA
TGCGCCAGCACCAAAAGCTGGGGAGACGAGCAGTACTTC
CASTKSWGDEQYF
>15|few|TRBV15|TRBJ1-1|NA
TGTGCCACCAGCATAGCTACGGGGATGAACGCTGAAGCTTTCTTT
CATSIATGMNAEAFF
>15|NA|TRBV7-3|TRBJ2-3|NA
TGTGCCAGCAGCTTAACCCCTTTAGGCGGCGATACGCAGTATTTT
CASSLTPLGGDTQYF
>15|NA|TRBV6-1|TRBJ1-5|NA
TGTGCCAGCAGTTTAGGACACTCTCTCAATCAGCCCCAGCATTTT
CASSLGHSLNQPQHF
>14|few|TRBV4-3|TRBJ1-1|NA
TGCGCCAGCAGCTGGGACACAATGAACACTGAAGCTTTCTTT
CASSWDTMNTEAFF
>14|NA|TRBV5-1|TRBJ1-1|NA
TGCGCCAGCAGCTTTGGTCCTATGAACACTGAAGCTTTCTTT
CASSFGPMNTEAFF